This record covers a single TCR beta chain. This clone was found a few times. Its antigen specificity is not known. No base-level quality is on record; no much larger clone is a single base apart. To prepare the library, the immunoSEQ multiplex PCR assay was applied. The multiplex PCR relied on a mix of 60 forward primers for TCR Vbeta segments and 13 reverse primers for TCR Jbeta segments. The CDR3 region of rearranged TCR beta genes was amplified from genomic DNA by a multiplex PCR assay. The amplified TCR beta libraries were sequenced on the Illumina HiSeq System as 87-base-pair reads. The study's processing was this. Across the 670 or so repertoires, a later analysis counted approximately 75 million unique TCR beta chains, around 11 million of which were shared by at least two donors. Raw reads were error-corrected and collapsed into unique sequences by a nearest-neighbor algorithm in which closely related sequences were merged to remove PCR and sequencing errors. Alignment of CDR3 sequences to IMGT reference sequences was used to assign V, D and J gene segments. Each retained sequence needed at least a six-nucleotide match to both a V gene segment and a J gene segment. Rearrangements were called productive when the CDR3 lacked stop codons and stayed in frame with V and J; all others were non-productive. CDR3 was defined according to IMGT convention as the region running from the second conserved V-encoded cysteine to the conserved J-encoded phenylalanine. The earlier analysis of about 640 of the donors excluded any sequence lacking an unambiguous match to a single V gene segment. In an earlier analysis of some 590 of the donors, V segments were called functional above 56.7% productive rearrangements and were called segregating when the between-donor standard deviation exceeded 5%. To diagnose cytomegalovirus status from the catalog of TCR beta chain sequences, a statistical classification framework was built. In a later analysis, V and J genes were assigned by comparing TCR nucleotide sequences against IMGT/GENE-DB human TR gene sequences. In a later analysis, CDR3 sequences and most-parsimonious VDJ recombination scenarios were assigned using the TCRdist pipeline. A later analysis defined each TCR beta chain by its CDR3 amino acid sequence plus V-gene family, and excluded reads lacking a unique V-gene family. As a way to deal with suspected cross-contamination and a sequencing artifact, a later analysis dropped over 550 nucleotide sequences that were highly shared and had low generation probability. In a later analysis, a clonal expansion index for each public chain was calculated from normalized within-repertoire ranks of inferred template counts. In a later analysis, generation probabilities were computed using a VDJ recombination model fitted to out-of-frame rearrangements, and the results were checked against IGoR. In a later analysis, TCR-TCR, TCR-HLA and TCR-CMV co-occurrence was scored with hypergeometric tests, and a repertoire-size bias correction was applied to TCR pairs. In a later analysis, false discovery rates were estimated by permuting HLA or CMV assignments 20 times. In a later analysis, co-occurring TCRs were grouped using DBSCAN, with TCRdist sequence similarity added in when clustering inside HLA-allele-positive subsets. For co-occurrence clustering, repertoires with fewer than 30,000 or more than 120,000 public chains were excluded, along with four to six repertoires with anomalous nucleotide sharing. Here the immuneACCESS table is served through TCRdb, limited to in-frame sequences with V and J called. Missing clones are a known gap in these copies; in checked studies unresolved V genes cover under half, and the rest lacks a known reason. Clonal size and the V and J genes are those of that table, whereas D and trimming came from the DNA. Within this sample are 100,000 to 150,000 clones, with over 9.5% of them counted one time only. Together, the top ten hold approximately 4.4% of the sample.

The trim is 5 bases for V and 4 bases for J, with a gap of 14 bases between the germline ends. The CDR3 runs 15 residues from the cysteine to the phenylalanine. Just CDR3 DNA is preserved here, 45 bases in frame from base 1. The germline V gene gives CDR1 as SGHVS and CDR2 as FNYEAQ. These data belong to a study of cytomegalovirus exposure and HLA in healthy donors (dated by TCRdb to 2016 to 2017). With respect to the entire study: According to an earlier analysis of a few hundred of the donors, 150 million to 200 million T cells yielded approximately 120 million unique TCR beta sequences and approximately 300 Gb of sequence data. All discovery cohort repertoires had been generated on a single sequencing platform. The study used immunosequencing to profile the T cell repertoires of several hundred subjects and linked those repertoires to cytomegalovirus serostatus. To predict cytomegalovirus infection status, the study brought together high-throughput TCR immunosequencing, statistical association of individual TCRs with disease status, and machine learning. Because of strong linkage in the cohort, 4 to 6 DR-DQ haplotypes were treated as single units for association and clustering. A later analysis re-examined previously published TCR beta repertoires from hundreds of donors and added high-resolution HLA genotyping to investigate patterns of TCR occurrence. Donor age, sex, ethnicity and CMV serostatus were collected together with the repertoire data. Rather than drawing on any new phenotypic data, the later analysis identified candidate immune exposures from TCR beta sequences and the way those sequences occurred across donors. The study was designed to test whether signatures of past pathogen exposure could be identified by cataloging public T cell receptors. The number of donors typed differed by locus, with 629-630 for A, B, C, DRB1 and DQB1, 522 for DQA1, approximately 580 for DPA1, and around 450 for DPB1. Genome-wide SNP genotypes for about 65% of the roughly 670 donors were used in a later genetic analysis, which treated that subset as a discovery cohort. Class I and class II HLA loci were covered by the typing at four-digit resolution. An early release covering more than 500 HLA-typed donors comprised about 320 gigabases of sequencing data and some 79 million unique TCR sequences. An earlier analysis of some 500 of the donors applied high-throughput TCR beta sequencing to assess whether each TCR beta V gene segment acted as functional or pseudogenic. A separate validation cohort of 100 to 150 different subjects was used in addition to the approximately 670-subject first cohort. On average, around 200,000 unique TCR beta nucleotide sequences were sequenced per donor among 300 to 500 genotyped donors of the cohort, with 15% to 20% of those sequences being non-productive. Of the roughly 390 genotyped donors, less than 90% were placed in the genetic ancestry cluster associated with self-reported Caucasian donors. Broad study findings and their caveats: In a later analysis, most CMV-associated TCR beta chains were found to appear HLA-restricted, with HLA associations seemingly driven largely by CMV exposure. A later analysis found that HLA-associated TCR beta chains were more clonally expanded and had lower generation probabilities than equally common non-associated chains. A later analysis reported that several top co-occurrence clusters appeared linked to parvovirus B19, influenza, CMV and Epstein-Barr virus. Three of the identified cytomegalovirus-associated TCR beta chains were confirmed in vitro to be specific for cytomegalovirus antigens. The only immune exposure information available for the cohort was CMV serostatus. The authors suggested that the approach could potentially be generalized to other disease states and immunological phenotypes. A cluster of highly shared sequence variants was judged likely to represent a technical artifact of the sequencing pipeline. A later genetic analysis reported fewer N-insertions in productive TCRs among donors in an Asian-associated ancestry cluster than the roughly 700-donor mean. Across donors, most TCR sequences were observed very rarely, whereas some public TCRs were present in many individuals. Linkage disequilibrium might explain the correlated functional status among segregating V segments, but an unknown experimental factor could not be excluded. V-gene and J-gene trimming of TCR beta chains was associated with a missense DCLRE1C variant in a later genetic analysis, and the association was replicated in an independent cohort. The cohort was sequenced for TCR beta chains only, and without alpha or paired-chain data the features that could be detected were limited. The presence/absence analyses assumed that sequencing depth was roughly uniform across donors, and that assumption may not be true. Some IMGT-functional V segments, including TRBV6-2 and TRBV6-3, could not be told apart with the 87-base-pair reads, so those segments were excluded. Cytomegalovirus status was reported to be diagnosed by the classifier with high specificity and sensitivity in both the original and validation cohorts. A later analysis found that TCR association rates varied across HLA loci, with DRB1 alleles showing the most associated TCRs and HLA-C alleles the fewest. A further reported finding was that TCR beta sequences accurately predicted the HLA-A and HLA-B alleles for most subjects in the first cohort. An earlier analysis of 587 of the donors showed that most TCR beta V segments appeared in productive rearrangements either about 87% or about 30% of the time, which broadly matched IMGT annotations. At a false discovery rate of 0.05, a later analysis linked 16,951 TCR beta sequences to specific HLA alleles. HLA typing was unavailable for some donors at each locus, so association tests used only the typed subset. When HLA alleles, especially DR and DQ, strongly co-occurred, TCR associations were difficult to assign to individual alleles. A total of 164 TCR beta chains were listed by the study as associated with cytomegalovirus. Because counts were too low, around 18 rarely observed V segments, including chromosome 9 orphons, were left out of the earlier analysis of 587 of the donors.

The cohort was made up of roughly 670 healthy bone marrow donors. At the time of sampling, all cohort members were nominally healthy, though unrecorded immune exposures were likely present. The donor was CMV seropositive and was included in the group of 270 or so seropositive cohort members. Every donor gave a peripheral blood sample, and the peripheral blood mononuclear cells from that sample were used for TCR beta sequencing. The Qiagen DNeasy Blood Extraction Kit was used to extract genomic DNA from the blood cell samples. The sequenced material came from PBMCs. The TCR sequence derives from a woman in her late teens or twenties in good health and CMV-seropositive. The rearranged chain carries TRBV7-6 and TRBJ2-2; the D region possibly corresponds to TRBD1 (6 bases align). In nucleotides, the sequence is TGTGCCAGCAGCCCTAATGGACAGTCCACCGGGGAGCTGTTTTTT. The resulting protein is CASSPNGQSTGELFF.